These 29 T cell receptor beta chains share one sample of origin, sequenced in a study of CD8 T cells in Susac syndrome. Random hexamers were used to reverse transcribe the RNA input (roughly 0.5 to 1 ug). MiXCR, run by TCRdb on the immunoSEQ multiplex PCR reads, gives a single entry per CDR3 protein. The sample records about 150,000 distinct CDR3 sequences, approximately 94% being singletons. Sequencing input: CD4+ T cells from PBMCs. The receptors stem from a human donor in good health.

The chain employs TRBV12-3 or TRBV12-4 and TRBJ2-1; maybe TRBD1 (5 bases). This CDR3 has 13 residues. V lost 7 bases to trimming and J lost 8 bases, with 15 bases between them. In nucleotides, the CDR3 is TGTGCCAGCAACAGGCAAGGGATCGATGAGCAGTTCTTC. This codes for CASNRQGIDEQFF.

The chain carries TRBV12-3 or TRBV12-4 and TRBJ2-6; maybe TRBD1 (5 bases). The CDR3 is 15 residues long. The germline V and J ends were trimmed by 1 base and 2 bases, with 6 bases remaining between them. This CDR3 is CASSLGGAGANVLTF. Here the CDR3 DNA reads TGTGCCAGCAGTTTAGGGGGCGCTGGGGCCAACGTCCTGACTTTC.

The chain combines TRBV3-1 with TRBJ1-2; D ambiguous. The length of the CDR3 is 16 residues. V was pared by 4 bases and J by 5 bases, with 20 bases between. Germline V gene data show CDR1 as LGHDT and CDR2 as YNNKEL (reference sequence). In DNA, the CDR3 is TGTGCCAGCAGCCCCGAACGAGCAAGGCGACCTTATGGCTACACCTTC. Encoded protein: CASSPERARRPYGYTF.

The chain carries TRBV5-1 and TRBJ1-5; 7 bases map to TRBD1. CDR3 length: 15 residues. J gave up 0 bases and V 5 bases, and 5 bases lay outside the gene matches. Germline assignment: CDR1 SGHRS and CDR2 YFSETQ. This CDR3 is CASRLGTASNQPQHF. CDR3 sequence (DNA): TGCGCCAGCAGGCTGGGGACAGCTAGCAATCAGCCCCAGCATTTT.

The chain joins TRBV6-5 to TRBJ2-1; 16 nucleotides align to TRBD2. Trimming took 2 bases from V and 9 from J; bases not matched to a gene: 7. CDR3 length: 17 amino acids. Germline V CDR1 and CDR2: MNHEY, SVGAGI. CDR3 in amino acids: CASSYPGLAGGPGEQFF. The CDR3 nucleotides are TGTGCCAGCAGTTACCCGGGACTAGCGGGAGGGCCTGGTGAGCAGTTCTTC.

The chain links TRBV19 to TRBJ2-7, with TRBD2 identical over 9 bases. The trim removed 3 bases at V and 0 bases at J, leaving 6 bases unmatched. The CDR3 has 16 amino acids. Germline CDR1 LNHDA, CDR2 SQIVND (reference sequence). CDR3 bases: TGTGCCAGTAGTATCAGTGCGGGAGGGCCCTCCTACGAGCAGTACTTC. Residues: CASSISAGGPSYEQYF.

This chain connects TRBV6-5 to TRBJ1-2; D gene uncertain. With 6 bases removed from V and 2 bases from J, the gap between germline ends came to 16 bases. CDR3 size: 15 residues. Looked up from germline, CDR1 is MNHEY and CDR2 is SVGAGI. Here the CDR3 DNA reads TGTGCCAGCAGCCCTCCCCTTATGGGAAACTATGGCTACACCTTC. It specifies CASSPPLMGNYGYTF.

The chain has TRBV6-2 or TRBV6-3 and TRBJ2-7, with 7 bases identical to TRBD1. The germline V gene has CDR1 MNHEY and CDR2 SVGEGT. This CDR3 is 16 amino acids long. With V trimmed by 7 bases and J by 3 bases, 15 bases remained unmatched. The CDR3 region has the DNA TGTGCCAGCACCAAGAATTCGGGACAGATAAACTACGAGCAGTACTTC. Its protein is CASTKNSGQINYEQYF.

The CDR3 DNA follows: TGCGCCAGCAGCCAACCGGGACAGAACTATGGCTACACCTTC. It translates to CASSQPGQNYGYTF. The chain employs TRBV4-1 and TRBJ1-2; 7 bases fit TRBD1. The CDR3 runs 14 residues. Germline CDR1 reads MGHRA; CDR2 reads YSYEKL. J lost 2 bases, V lost 2 bases, and 2 bases had no gene match.

The chain is built from TRBV18 and TRBJ2-4, with 8 positions matching TRBD1. The V gene's germline CDR1 is KGHSH and CDR2 LQKENI. The CDR3 has 17 amino acids. Unmatched junction bases numbered 12, after V lost 6 bases and J lost 2 bases. The CDR3: CASSFYGQGETKNIQYF. CDR3 DNA sequence: TGTGCCAGCTCCTTCTATGGACAGGGCGAAACCAAAAACATTCAGTACTTC.

The gene calls are TRBV12-3 or TRBV12-4 and TRBJ2-7; 7 positions agree with TRBD2. The CDR3 spans 15 residues. V lost 0 bases, J lost 0 bases, and 2 bases stayed unmatched. The CDR3 DNA reads TGTGCCAGCAGTTTAGCACTAGCGTTCTCCTACGAGCAGTACTTC. Translating gives CASSLALAFSYEQYF.

The chain joins TRBV6-1 to TRBJ1-1; the D gene is possibly TRBD1 (5 bases). The length of the CDR3 is 13 residues. CDR1 MNHNS and CDR2 SASEGT come from the germline V gene. V lost 4 bases to trimming and J lost 4 bases, with 10 bases between them. CDR3 bases: TGTGCCAGCAGTGGAGACAGAATCACTGAAGCTTTCTTT. Translated: CASSGDRITEAFF.

This rearrangement joins TRBV25-1 to TRBJ2-1, with a tentative D call TRBD1 (5 bases). CDR1 and CDR2 from the germline V gene are MGHDK and SYGVNS. CDR3 length equals 16 residues. Between the trimmed V and J ends, which lost 2 bases and 9 bases, there was a span of 20 bases. The CDR3 DNA reads as TGTGCCAGCAGTGAACAGGCAGGGTGGAAAATCATTGAGCAGTTCTTC. It specifies CASSEQAGWKIIEQFF.

V and J are TRBV10-3 and TRBJ2-3, with 8 bases aligning to TRBD1. The CDR3 consists of 14 residues. V lost 6 bases, J lost 5 bases, and 7 bases stayed unmatched. The V gene's germline CDR1 is ENHRY and CDR2 SYGVKD. CDR3 sequence: CAISAGTGGDTQYF. CDR3 coding DNA: TGTGCCATCAGCGCCGGGACAGGAGGAGATACGCAGTATTTT.

As concerns this clonotype: A junction boundary mismatches the germline segment, possibly from a read error. The CDR3 nucleotides are TGCAGCGTGGAAGGACACTCTAACTATGGCTACACCTTC. Protein: CSVEGHSNYGYTF. The chain combines TRBV29-1 with TRBJ1-2, with a possible D match to TRBD1 (5 bases). Germline CDR1 and CDR2: SQVTM and ANQGSEA. The CDR3 runs to 13 residues.

The chain carries TRBV5-1 and TRBJ2-6; the D gene is possibly TRBD2 (5 bases). Trimming cost V 4 bases and J 8 bases, with 10 bases left between them. The germline V gene encodes CDR1 SGHRS and CDR2 YFSETQ. The CDR3 is made up of 13 amino acids. The DNA of the CDR3 is TGCGCCAGCAGCCCCGGGGAACCCAACGTCCTGACTTTC. Its translation: CASSPGEPNVLTF.

This chain joins TRBV20-1 and TRBJ1-2, with D maybe TRBD1 (5 bases). The CDR3 has 13 amino acids. CDR1 is DFQATT and CDR2 is SNEGSKA in the germline V gene (reference sequence). The CDR3 DNA sequence: TGCAGGGCGGACAAGGCGACTTCCTATGGCTACACCTTC. It translates to CRADKATSYGYTF.

V and J are TRBV6-2 or TRBV6-3 and TRBJ2-5, with a tentative D call TRBD2 (7 bases). Trimming cost V 0 bases and J 3 bases, with 14 bases left between them. There are 16 residues in the CDR3. Per the germline V gene, CDR1 is MNHEY and CDR2 is SVGEGT. CDR3 DNA: TGTGCCAGCAGTTACTCGAGGCGGGGGCGGGAAGAGACCCAGTACTTC. Translated: CASSYSRRGREETQYF.

The CDR3 nucleotides are TGTGCCAGCAGTTTATTCCGGGGGGCCGGCACTGAAGCTTTCTTT. Encoded protein: CASSLFRGAGTEAFF. The V call is TRBV28, the J call TRBJ1-1, with D perhaps TRBD1 (6 bases). The CDR3 is 15 amino acids. Trimming pared 1 base from V and 4 bases from J, leaving 13 bases between. From germline, CDR1 is MDHEN and CDR2 SYDVKM.

The V and J genes are TRBV9 and TRBJ2-4, with D possibly matching TRBD2 (6 bases). The CDR3 has 13 residues. The V gene's germline CDR1 is SGDLS and CDR2 YYNGEE. Trimming left V 0 bases short and J 8 bases short, with 9 bases between. The CDR3 region has the DNA TGTGCCAGCAGCGTAGCGGGGGTGGACATTCAGTACTTC. Residues: CASSVAGVDIQYF.

This sequence joins TRBV30 and TRBJ2-1; no definite D call. Germline assignment: CDR1 GTSNPN and CDR2 SVGIG (reference sequence). The CDR3 has 12 amino acids. Trimming left V 1 base short and J 4 bases short, with 5 bases between. This chain's CDR3 is CAWSGAYNEQFF. For the CDR3, the DNA is TGTGCCTGGAGTGGGGCTTACAATGAGCAGTTCTTC.

V usage is TRBV6-5 and J usage is TRBJ1-1; no reliable D call. The V end lost 5 bases, the J end lost 1 base, and 11 bases lay between the germline ends. The germline CDR1 and CDR2 sequences are MNHEY and SVGAGI. This CDR3 is built from 14 residues. The CDR3 DNA sequence: TGTGCCAGCAGTGCCGTGTTATGGAACACTGAAGCTTTCTTT. Protein product: CASSAVLWNTEAFF.

The chain combines TRBV6-2 or TRBV6-3 with TRBJ1-5; D is ambiguous. This CDR3 has 13 amino acids. V was clipped by 0 bases and J by 7 bases, with 7 bases between them. Germline V lookup: CDR1 MNHEY, CDR2 SVGEGT. CDR3 region: CASSYSGLQPQHF. The CDR3 DNA reads as TGTGCCAGCAGTTACTCAGGATTACAGCCCCAGCATTTT.

Remarks on this clonotype: One end of the junction fails to match germline, which may point to a read error. The gene calls are TRBV27 and TRBJ2-6, with D perhaps given as TRBD1 or TRBD2 (5 bases each). The germline V gene encodes CDR1 MNHEY and CDR2 SMNVEV (reference sequence). CDR3 size: 15 residues. The CDR3: CASRRGISGANVLTF. In DNA form, the CDR3 reads TGTGCCAGCAGGAGGGGAATCTCTGGGGCTAACGTCCTGACTTTC.

Written as DNA, the CDR3 is TGTGCCAGTAGTTCAGACAGATACAATGAGCAGTTCTTC. Translation: CASSSDRYNEQFF. This rearrangement joins TRBV19 to TRBJ2-1; D possibly corresponds to TRBD1 (5 bases). Germline V gene sequence: CDR1 LNHDA, CDR2 SQIVND (reference sequence). CDR3 size: 13 residues. V dropped 5 bases and J dropped 4 bases, with 9 bases sitting between them.

This sequence joins TRBV24-1 and TRBJ2-7; D perhaps matches TRBD1 (5 bases). Deletions cut 5 bases from V and 4 bases from J, with 5 bases between. CDR1 and CDR2 from the germline V gene are KGHDR and SFDVKD. The CDR3 consists of 11 residues. This CDR3 reads CATSAGYEQYF. DNA of the CDR3: TGTGCCACCAGTGCAGGGTACGAGCAGTACTTC.

The chain employs TRBV7-2 and TRBJ1-1, with 7 bases that match TRBD1. Germline V lookup: CDR1 SGHTA, CDR2 FQGNSA. Trimming removed 0 bases from V and 4 bases from J; junction bases left unmatched: 5. This CDR3 has 15 amino acids. CDR3 residues: CASSLAGGASTEAFF. In nucleotides, the CDR3 is TGTGCCAGCAGCTTAGCAGGGGGCGCGAGCACTGAAGCTTTCTTT.

The J gene is TRBJ2-3, the V gene TRBV11-2; a weak D match, TRBD2 (5 bases). This CDR3 is 14 amino acids long. V was shortened by 5 bases and J by 6 bases, with 15 bases between the two germline ends. Germline-derived CDR1 and CDR2 are SGHAT and FQNNGV. The CDR3 nucleotides are TGTGCCAGCAGCCGACACCCTTCGGGGGATACGCAGTATTTT. Amino acid sequence: CASSRHPSGDTQYF.

This rearrangement joins TRBV6-5 to TRBJ2-5; tentative D call: TRBD1 (6 bases). Germline V gives CDR1 MNHEY, CDR2 SVGAGI. Deletions cut 0 bases from V and 6 bases from J, with 11 bases between. This CDR3 spans 14 amino acids. CDR3 sequence (DNA): TGTGCCAGCAGTTACTCCCACAGGGACCAGACCCAGTACTTC. Residues: CASSYSHRDQTQYF.